The 25 T cell receptor beta chains presented below share a single source sample, sequenced in a study of blood T cell repertoires in COVID-19. The assay was immunoSEQ multiplex PCR, and TCRdb's table has in-frame clones only and misses some. The data show 200,000 to 300,000 clones, about nine tenths seen once. Sequencing was performed on PBMCs or T cells enriched from blood (not recorded which). These TCRs come from a man between 45 and 60 years old who had been exposed to COVID-19.

This clone has a handful of counts. The chain is built from TRBV5-1 and TRBJ1-2; D might be TRBD1 (6 bases). Trimming cost V 0 bases and J 1 base, with 10 bases left between them. CDR3 length: 15 amino acids. CDR1 SGHRS and CDR2 YFSETQ come from the germline V gene. CDR3 sequence reads: CASSLGTALNYGYTF. The DNA of the CDR3 is TGCGCCAGCAGCTTGGGGACAGCCCTTAACTATGGCTACACCTTC.

V usage is TRBV11-3 and J usage is TRBJ2-2; 10 bases agree with TRBD1. CDR3 length: 15 amino acids. Germline V lookup: CDR1 SGHNT, CDR2 YENEEA. V was pared by 5 bases and J by 7 bases, with 7 bases of the junction left unmatched. The CDR3 DNA is TGTGCCAGCAGCCCGCGACAGGGGGCGGGCGGGGAGCTGTTTTTT. Encoded protein: CASSPRQGAGGELFF. Full variable domain (missing parts from reference TRBV11-3 and TRBJ2-2): EAGVVQSPRYKIIEKKQPVAFWCNPISGHNTLYWYLQNLGQGPELLIRYENEEAVDDSQLPKDRFSAERLKGVDSTLKIQPAELGDSAVYLCASSPRQGAGGELFFGEGSRLTVL.

This chain uses TRBV20-1 with TRBJ1-5; D is undetermined. Germline CDR1 reads DFQATT; CDR2 reads SNEGSKA (reference sequence). The CDR3 is 13 amino acids. V was shortened by 3 bases and J by 0 bases, with 6 bases between the two germline ends. CDR3 sequence (DNA): TGCAGTGCTAGTGCACATAGCAATCAGCCCCAGCATTTT. It translates to CSASAHSNQPQHF.

The rearrangement joins TRBV30 to TRBJ1-5; possibly TRBD1 for D (5 bases). Per germline, CDR1 GTSNPN and CDR2 SVGIG (reference sequence). The CDR3 extends over 13 amino acids. With 1 base removed from V and 6 bases from J, the gap between germline ends came to 10 bases. The CDR3 sequence is CAWSAGEVQPQHF. The CDR3 DNA follows: TGTGCCTGGAGTGCGGGGGAGGTTCAGCCCCAGCATTTT.

The chain links TRBV10-1 to TRBJ2-1; TRBD2 agrees at 8 bases. V dropped 4 bases and J dropped 9; count of bases not matched to a gene: 5. Germline CDR1 WNHNN, CDR2 SYGVQD (reference sequence). The CDR3 extends over 13 amino acids. The CDR3 sequence is CASSGGLDTEQFF. CDR3 nucleotide sequence: TGCGCCAGCAGTGGGGGACTAGATACTGAGCAGTTCTTC.

The J gene is TRBJ2-7, the V gene TRBV7-6, with D perhaps matching TRBD1 (6 bases). The CDR3 sequence is 14 residues long. With 4 bases removed from V and 6 bases from J, the gap between germline ends came to 16 bases. Germline loops: CDR1 SGHVS, CDR2 FNYEAQ. The CDR3 coding sequence is TGTGCCAGCAGCTCTTACAGGGATCAGGGCGAGCAGTACTTC. As protein: CASSSYRDQGEQYF.

The chain recombines TRBV12-3 or TRBV12-4 with TRBJ1-4, with 7 bases that match TRBD1. Trimming at V came to 5 bases and at J to 10 bases, leaving 4 bases not matched to a gene. The CDR3 covers 12 residues. DNA of the CDR3: TGTGCCAGCAGTCCTCACAGGGGAAAACTGTTTTTT. As protein: CASSPHRGKLFF.

This clone has a single count. The J gene is TRBJ2-1, the V gene TRBV7-8, with D maybe TRBD2 (7 bases). Trimming removed 5 bases at V and 2 bases at J, with 19 bases between. The CDR3 spans 17 residues. The germline V gene encodes CDR1 SGHVS and CDR2 FQNEAQ. CDR3 in DNA: TGTGCCAGCAGCCTCCCCCTAGGGGGGGGGACCTACAATGAGCAGTTCTTC. Translating gives CASSLPLGGGTYNEQFF.

This clone came up a few times. The rearrangement joins TRBV27 to TRBJ1-3; 10 positions agree with TRBD1. The CDR3 runs to 17 residues. Germline V lookup: CDR1 MNHEY, CDR2 SMNVEV (reference sequence). V shed 5 bases and J 3 bases; nucleotides not matched to a gene: 10. CDR3 DNA sequence: TGTGCCAGCAGTGACAGGGGGCGAGGGGAGGGTGGAAACACCATATATTTT. Translating it yields CASSDRGRGEGGNTIYF.

This chain uses TRBV5-4 with TRBJ2-7; 9 nucleotides line up with TRBD1. The germline gives CDR1 SGHNT, CDR2 YYREEE (reference sequence). CDR3 size: 15 residues. The V segment lost 0 bases and the J segment 0 bases; nucleotides outside the gene matches: 1. CDR3 residues: CASSLGQGDSYEQYV. The CDR3, as DNA: TGTGCCAGCAGCTTGGGACAGGGGGACTCCTACGAGCAGTACGTC.

The CDR3 bases are TGTGCCAGCTCACCAACAGGGACCGAAGGGGAAAAACTGTTTTTT. This codes for CASSPTGTEGEKLFF. The V gene is TRBV18, the J gene TRBJ1-4, with a tentative D call TRBD1 (6 bases). The CDR3 has 15 amino acids. V lost 2 bases to trimming and J lost 8 bases, with 15 bases between them. Germline V gives CDR1 KGHSH, CDR2 LQKENI. Based on the CDR3 plus reference TRBV18 and TRBJ1-4, the full variable domain is NAGVMQNPRHLVRRRGQEARLRCSPMKGHSHVYWYRQLPEEGLKFMVYLQKENIIDESGMPKERFSAEFPKEGPSILRIQQVVRGDSAAYFCASSPTGTEGEKLFFGSGTQLSVL.

The chain links TRBV2 to TRBJ2-1; 14 positions match TRBD2. The CDR3 length is 17 residues. Germline V lookup: CDR1 SNHLY, CDR2 FYNNEI. V gave up 3 bases and J gave up 4 bases; unmatched junction bases: 5. CDR3 amino acids: CASSEVWTSGGYNEQFF. Written as DNA, the CDR3 is TGTGCCAGCAGTGAGGTCTGGACTAGCGGGGGGTACAATGAGCAGTTCTTC.

V usage is TRBV2 and J usage is TRBJ2-1, with TRBD2 matching over 9 bases. The V gene's germline CDR1 is SNHLY and CDR2 FYNNEI. After removal of 4 bases from V and 0 bases from J, the junction contained 4 bases not matched to a gene. CDR3 size: 16 residues. The DNA for the CDR3 is TGTGCCAGCAGTGCGGTTAGCGGGAGCTCCTACAATGAGCAGTTCTTC. It encodes CASSAVSGSSYNEQFF.

The CDR3 sequence is CAISTVRQEQFF. The DNA for the CDR3 is TGTGCCATCAGTACAGTCAGGCAGGAGCAGTTCTTC. The V gene is TRBV10-3, the J gene TRBJ2-1, with unresolved D. The CDR3 spans 12 residues. CDR1 is ENHRY, CDR2 SYGVKD, per germline. The V end was cut by 5 bases, the J end by 10 bases, with 12 bases between.

Of note for this clone: Within the sample, other DNA sequences also encode this same CDR3. This rearrangement joins TRBV28 to TRBJ1-1; D might be TRBD1 (5 bases). V was trimmed by 4 bases and J by 0 bases, leaving 9 bases between them. This CDR3 is built from 14 residues. Germline CDR1 and CDR2: MDHEN and SYDVKM. The CDR3 reads CASSSRDLNTEAFF. The DNA of the CDR3 is TGTGCCAGCAGTTCCAGGGACTTGAACACTGAAGCTTTCTTT.

The rearrangement joins TRBV19 to TRBJ2-2; D remains ambiguous. V gave up 3 bases and J gave up 6 bases, with 8 bases separating them. This CDR3 is built from 13 residues. In germline, CDR1 is LNHDA, CDR2 SQIVND (reference sequence). The CDR3: CASSIQVAGELFF. CDR3 DNA sequence: TGTGCCAGTAGTATCCAGGTTGCCGGGGAGCTGTTTTTT.

The V call is TRBV2, the J call TRBJ2-5; D possibly corresponds to TRBD2 (7 bases). The V and J ends lost 7 bases and 0 bases respectively, with 12 bases between them. CDR1 and CDR2 from the germline V gene are SNHLY and FYNNEI. The CDR3 has 14 amino acids. The CDR3 DNA sequence: TGTGCCAGCACTTGGGGGGGGCACCAAGAGACCCAGTACTTC. This gives the protein CASTWGGHQETQYF. The variable domain in full, with the rest retrieved from reference TRBV2 and TRBJ2-5, is EPEVTQTPSHQVTQMGQEVILRCVPISNHLYFYWYRQILGQKVEFLVSFYNNEISEKSEIFDDQFSVERPDGSNFTLKIRSTKLEDSAMYFCASTWGGHQETQYFGPGTRLLVL.

This clone was detected only once. Here the CDR3 reads CASSLGFEKPNTEAFF. CDR3 coding DNA: TGCGCCAGCAGCTTGGGTTTTGAGAAACCGAACACTGAAGCTTTCTTT. V gene TRBV5-1 combines with J gene TRBJ1-1; D gene unclear. The germline V gene has CDR1 SGHRS and CDR2 YFSETQ. This CDR3 has 16 residues. Trimming removed 0 bases from V and 1 base from J, with 13 bases in between.

The chain uses TRBV5-8 and TRBJ2-3, with 9 bases fitting TRBD1. The CDR3 runs to 17 residues. Germline CDR1 and CDR2: SGHTS and YDEGEE. V lost 7 bases and J lost 2; bases outside the gene matches: 14. CDR3 nucleotide sequence: TGTGCCAGCCTCACCTCCTTAGGGACAGGGCTCACAGATACGCAGTATTTT. It encodes CASLTSLGTGLTDTQYF.

The rearrangement joins TRBV27 to TRBJ1-1; TRBD1 might be the D (5 bases). The CDR3 runs to 13 residues. Germline loops: CDR1 MNHEY, CDR2 SMNVEV (reference sequence). Trimming cost V 7 bases and J 6 bases, with 15 bases left between them. Here the CDR3 reads CASKTRARSEAFF. In DNA, the CDR3 is TGTGCCAGCAAGACCAGGGCACGGTCTGAAGCTTTCTTT.

This chain joins TRBV11-3 and TRBJ2-5; 16 bases are a match to TRBD2. The CDR3 loop spans 18 amino acids. V lost 5 bases, J lost 1 base, and 7 bases stayed unmatched. Germline V gene sequence: CDR1 SGHNT, CDR2 YENEEA. This chain's CDR3 is CASSPGGLAGGPQETQYF. The CDR3 coding sequence is TGTGCCAGCAGCCCCGGGGGACTAGCGGGAGGGCCCCAAGAGACCCAGTACTTC.

The chain couples TRBV25-1 to TRBJ1-3; tentatively, D is TRBD1 (5 bases). V was clipped by 4 bases and J by 0 bases, with 10 bases between them. Germline V gene data show CDR1 as MGHDK and CDR2 as SYGVNS. The CDR3 spans 15 residues. CDR3 DNA: TGTGCCAGCAGTGCCCAGGGCAACTCTGGAAACACCATATATTTT. Translation gives CASSAQGNSGNTIYF. The whole variable domain, remainder taken from reference TRBV25-1 and TRBJ1-3, is EADIYQTPRYLVIGTGKKITLECSQTMGHDKMYWYQQDPGMELHLIHYSYGVNSTEKGDLSSESTVSRIRTEHFPLTLESARPSHTSQYLCASSAQGNSGNTIYFGEGSWLTVV.

The chain joins TRBV24-1 to TRBJ1-2, with a tentative D call TRBD1 (5 bases). This CDR3 is 13 amino acids long. The germline gives CDR1 KGHDR, CDR2 SFDVKD. V lost 5 bases to trimming and J lost 3 bases, with 9 bases between them. The CDR3 is CATSVGQDYGYTF. The CDR3 nucleotides read TGTGCCACCAGTGTGGGGCAGGACTATGGCTACACCTTC.

The rearrangement joins TRBV29-1 to TRBJ1-2; unclear D gene. Trimming took 4 bases from V and 2 from J, leaving 8 bases between them. Germline CDR1 is SQVTM and CDR2 is ANQGSEA. This CDR3 has 12 amino acids. CDR3 sequence reads: CSVGGGNYGYTF. Here the CDR3 DNA reads TGCAGCGTTGGGGGAGGAAACTATGGCTACACCTTC.

V and J are TRBV12-3 or TRBV12-4 and TRBJ1-2; unclear D gene. This CDR3 is 13 amino acids long. V dropped 1 base and J dropped 2 bases, with 5 bases sitting between them. The CDR3 region has the DNA TGTGCCAGCAGTTTAGGGCCGAACTATGGCTACACCTTC. Its protein product is CASSLGPNYGYTF.